Here is one T cell receptor (beta chain) with its context. This clone was observed a few times. What this receptor recognizes is not known. Nothing much larger sits one base from this clone, and base qualities are not available. The record originates from a study of shared clonotypes between healthy human individuals (dated by TCRdb to about 2020). For the study in its entirety: The cohort comprised two women and a few men aged 18 to 49 years. For each donor, CD4 naive and CD4 memory were each given three plates, CD8 naive was given two plates, and CD8 memory was given one plate. To estimate repertoire size and how much clonotypes are shared between individuals, the study performed deep sequencing of blood TCR repertoires from a handful of healthy adults. Different laboratories and diverse techniques were used to prepare libraries and sequence TCR repertoires, to increase sequencing depth and limit assay-specific biases. Leukapheresis yielded between about 0.9 and 8.9 billion PBMCs per donor.

The donors were healthy, HIV-negative adults who had no recently reported acute infections or vaccinations. All donors were Caucasian adults living in Nashville, Tennessee, USA. Magnetic negative selection was used to enrich CD4+ T cells, after which naive cells were positively selected on CD45RA and the negative fraction became the memory subset. Blood was obtained by leukapheresis, after which PBMCs were separated by Ficoll-Histopaque density gradient centrifugation and cryopreserved in liquid nitrogen vapor phase. Purity and quantity of every magnetically sorted T cell population were checked by analytical flow cytometry. Genomic DNA was isolated from each sorted fraction and quantified by UV absorbance on a Nanodrop 2000c. The germline V gene specifies MDHEN as CDR1 and SYDVKM as CDR2. Including cysteine and phenylalanine, the CDR3 has 13 amino acids. The CDR3 DNA has 39 bases and is translated from base 1. Trimming removed 3 bases from V and 5 bases from J, leaving 8 bases between the germline ends.

What the authors observed across the whole study: Sampling was restricted to blood, and TCR repertoires in tissues likely differ from the TCR repertoires found in blood. Compared with non-shared clonotypes, the clonotypes found in all four sorted-subset donors had higher generation probabilities. The small number of donors limited the genetic and exposure-history diversity represented. Pairwise subsampling led to the expectation that sequencing depth would affect the degree of clonotype sharing among donors. Rarefaction of sorted-subset datasets indicated incomplete sequencing despite the large sequencing depth. Across a few donors, about 5% of naive CD4, around 3.3% of naive CD8, about 2.3% of memory CD4, and 0.4% of memory CD8 clonotypes were shared. Naive subsets generally had larger estimated clonotype richness than memory subsets.

Using the deep immunoSEQ assay, multiplex PCR amplified TCR CDR3 regions from genomic DNA. Genomic DNA extracted from each cell subset was distributed evenly over all wells of several immunoSEQ 96-well plates, and each plate served as one replicate. For sorted subsets, approximately 0.2 ug of genomic DNA, equivalent to 30,000 or so T cell genomes, went into each replicate PCR. Purified libraries were quantified with a Qubit 3.0 fluorometer, sized on a Bioanalyzer 2100, and re-quantified with the KAPA Library Quantification kit. A separate single-read 150-cycle Illumina NextSeq 550 flow cell was used to sequence each immunoSEQ 96-well plate. Concerning the study's data processing: The immunoSEQ output contained only junctional sequences without quality scores, so filtering could not match that applied to full-length reads. To assign V/J genes and CDR3, sequences were annotated against IMGT germline references using PyIR, a Python wrapper for IgBLAST v1.9. Any read was removed if the V/J assignment was weak (E-value above 1e-6), the CDR3 was missing, or the read contained stop codons, out-of-frame junctions, or ambiguous translated residues. V3J clonotypes were defined as sequences sharing an identical inferred V gene, J gene, and CDR3 amino acid sequence. Percentage overlap between repertoires was computed as shared unique clonotypes divided by the size of the smaller repertoire. Richness of each repertoire was evaluated using RTK rarefaction, the Chao1 estimator, and Recon v2.1 estimates of unobserved clonotypes. Generation probabilities for all TCRbeta clonotypes obtained by the gDNA method from a few donors were computed using OLGA. TCRdb mirrors the immuneACCESS table, restricted to in-frame sequences. Some clones are absent from its copies; in checked studies, under half trace to an unresolved V gene, and the reason for the others is unknown. That table furnishes V, J and clone size, whereas the DNA furnished D and trimming. This sample lists about 1.5 million clones; around 97% were detected once. The ten largest clones represent roughly 1.2% of the sample.

This receptor chain uses TRBV28 and TRBJ1-5; the D gene cannot be resolved reliably. Sequencing input: naive CD4+ T cells sorted from blood. The sample's cell subset or site label is to be understood as: CD45RA+ positively selected. This receptor was identified in a man in his thirties or forties in good health. At the DNA level, the sequence is TGTGCCAGCAGTTTGAGGAACTATCAGCCCCAGCATTTT. Translated, it reads CASSLRNYQPQHF.